This passage covers 30 T cell receptor beta chains from one sample sequenced in a study of T cell repertoires in cytomegalovirus infection. TCRdb passed the reads through MiXCR, listing each CDR3 protein once. The data show fewer than 1,000,000 distinct CDR3 sequences, with approximately 32% seen just once and around 15% held by the top ten. Their specific antigens are unknown. The specimen comprised cultured CD8+ T cells from PBMCs, sampled from culture after CMV antigen stimulation. These receptors were collected from a human donor in good health (CMV status not recorded). Some clones in this sample may be carry-over from other donors' samples.

The J gene is TRBJ2-3, the V gene TRBV27; 7 bases are shared with TRBD2. This CDR3 has 17 amino acids. Per germline, CDR1 MNHEY and CDR2 SMNVEV (reference sequence). V shed 1 base and J 0 bases; nucleotides not matched to a gene: 7. This CDR3 reads CASSLYPLAASTDTQYF. The CDR3 DNA follows: TGTGCCAGCAGTTTATACCCCCTAGCGGCCAGCACAGATACGCAGTATTTT.

The V gene is TRBV7-9, the J gene TRBJ2-5; 8 bases fit TRBD2. CDR3 length: 16 amino acids. Germline CDR1 SEHNR, CDR2 FQNEAQ (reference sequence). The V gene end was trimmed by 4 bases and the J gene end by 4 bases; junction bases not matched to a gene: 11. As DNA, the CDR3 is TGTGCCAGCAGCTCAAGTAGCGGGACCGTCCGAGAGACCCAGTACTTC. Protein sequence: CASSSSSGTVRETQYF.

Concerning this clonotype itself: One end of the junction does not line up with germline, which may come from a read error. The rearrangement uses TRBV7-9 and TRBJ1-1; no clear D gene. Germline-derived CDR1 and CDR2 are SEHNR and FQNEAQ (reference sequence). The CDR3 consists of 12 residues. CDR3 nucleotide sequence: TGTGTCAGCAGCGGTTGGGACACTGAAGCTTTCTTT. Encoded protein: CVSSGWDTEAFF.

The chain joins TRBV6-2 or TRBV6-3 to TRBJ2-2, with TRBD2 matching over 8 bases. Trimming removed 2 bases from V and 4 bases from J; junction bases left unmatched: 6. The CDR3 has 16 amino acids. The V gene's germline CDR1 is MNHEY and CDR2 SVGEGT. CDR3 residues: CASSYRGGIGTGELFF. CDR3 nucleotide sequence: TGTGCCAGCAGTTACCGGGGGGGGATTGGCACCGGGGAGCTGTTTTTT.

A remark on this clonotype: One junction end does not reproduce the germline sequence, and a read error may be involved. The genes are TRBV4-3 and TRBJ2-6, with 9 bases identical to TRBD2. Germline CDR1 is LGHNA and CDR2 is YSLEER. The CDR3 totals 20 residues. The CDR3 loop is CASSQDPLAGELSGANVLTF. As DNA, the CDR3 is TGCGCCAGCAGTCAAGATCCCTTAGCGGGGGAGCTCTCTGGGGCCAACGTCCTGACTTTC.

This clonotype was counted a few times. The gene calls are TRBV27 and TRBJ1-2; D gene ambiguous. Germline lookup yields CDR1 MNHEY and CDR2 SMNVEV (reference sequence). V was clipped by 3 bases and J by 0 bases, with 8 bases between them. CDR3 size: 14 residues. The CDR3 reads CASSLSASNYGYTF. The CDR3 coding sequence is TGTGCCAGCAGTTTGTCAGCATCTAACTATGGCTACACCTTC.

This clonotype came up many times. The chain has TRBV7-6 and TRBJ2-3, with a tentative D call TRBD2 (7 bases). Germline V gene data show CDR1 as SGHVS and CDR2 as FNYEAQ. V dropped 3 bases and J dropped 2 bases, with 9 bases sitting between them. The CDR3 is 14 residues long. The CDR3 loop is CASSFGGPTDTQYF. CDR3 DNA: TGTGCCAGCAGCTTCGGGGGGCCCACAGATACGCAGTATTTT.

Remarks on this clonotype: A read error may be the cause here, since a much bigger clone is one base away. The CDR3 reads CASSLEGASSYNERFF. The CDR3 DNA follows: TGTGCCAGCAGCTTAGAAGGGGCGAGCTCCTACAATGAGCGGTTCTTC. V and J are TRBV7-6 and TRBJ2-1, with D possibly TRBD1 on 5 matching bases. This CDR3 has 16 amino acids. CDR1 is SGHVS, CDR2 FNYEAQ, per germline.

The V gene is TRBV7-9, the J gene TRBJ1-2; D may be TRBD1 (6 bases). The germline V gene encodes CDR1 SEHNR and CDR2 FQNEAQ (reference sequence). With 5 bases removed from V and 1 base from J, the gap between germline ends came to 8 bases. The CDR3 is 13 residues long. CDR3 loop: CASSEDSNYGYTF. DNA of the CDR3: TGTGCCAGCAGCGAGGACAGTAACTATGGCTACACCTTC.

The rearrangement uses TRBV20-1 and TRBJ1-5, with no clear D. The CDR3 spans 14 residues. V was clipped by 2 bases and J by 0 bases, with 8 bases between them. CDR1 DFQATT and CDR2 SNEGSKA come from the germline V gene (reference sequence). CDR3: CSARSIYSNQPQHF. CDR3 DNA sequence: TGCAGTGCTAGAAGCATCTATAGCAATCAGCCCCAGCATTTT.

The chain recombines TRBV6-1 with TRBJ2-3; D call uncertain. The CDR3 has 14 residues. Trimming stripped 3 bases from V and 0 bases from J, with 7 bases between. Germline assignment: CDR1 MNHNS and CDR2 SASEGT. The CDR3 sequence: CASSDPASTDTQYF. The CDR3 DNA follows: TGTGCCAGCAGTGACCCGGCGAGCACAGATACGCAGTATTTT.

The CDR3 loop is CSASGSNQPQHF. The CDR3 DNA reads as TGCAGTGCTAGTGGGAGCAATCAGCCCCAGCATTTT. V gene TRBV20-1 combines with J gene TRBJ1-5; unclear D gene. The CDR3 totals 12 residues. Germline V gene lookup returns CDR1 DFQATT and CDR2 SNEGSKA (reference sequence). Trimming shortened V by 3 bases and J by 1 base, and 4 bases separated the two germline ends.

This clonotype turned up a few times. The V call is TRBV15, the J call TRBJ2-1; no clear D gene. V was pared by 0 bases and J by 3 bases, with 6 bases between. The V gene's germline CDR1 is LNHNV and CDR2 YYDKDF (reference sequence). This CDR3 has 14 amino acids. The CDR3 bases are TGTGCCACCAGCAGAGATAGGCTCTACAATGAGCAGTTCTTC. It specifies CATSRDRLYNEQFF.

A few counts support this clonotype. The CDR3 loop is CASSPFKRGDGGPRRGYTF. The CDR3 DNA sequence: TGTGCCAGCAGCCCCTTCAAGAGGGGGGACGGAGGACCCAGGAGGGGCTACACCTTC. V and J are TRBV9 and TRBJ1-2; D possibly corresponds to TRBD1 (6 bases). V was clipped by 4 bases and J by 8 bases, with 33 bases between them. Germline assignment: CDR1 SGDLS and CDR2 YYNGEE. The CDR3 covers 19 residues.

This clonotype came up many times. The V and J genes are TRBV7-2 and TRBJ1-3; TRBD1 might be the D (5 bases). The V end lost 5 bases, the J end lost 0 bases, and 11 bases lay between the germline ends. Germline V gene sequence: CDR1 SGHTA, CDR2 FQGNSA. The CDR3 length is 15 residues. The CDR3 DNA follows: TGTGCCAGCAGCAGTGACAGCAGCTCTGGAAACACCATATATTTT. Its protein product is CASSSDSSSGNTIYF.

The table lists this clonotype with a count of one. The genes are TRBV11-2 and TRBJ2-1, with 8 bases identical to TRBD2. Germline CDR1 reads SGHAT; CDR2 reads FQNNGV. The CDR3 is made up of 14 amino acids. V lost 4 bases and J lost 5; bases outside the gene matches: 4. The CDR3, as DNA: TGTGCCAGCAGCTGGCGGGGGGCCCACAATGAGCAGTTCTTC. Protein sequence: CASSWRGAHNEQFF.

The rearrangement uses TRBV5-1 and TRBJ2-1; the D is unclear. CDR1 and CDR2 from the germline V gene are SGHRS and YFSETQ. Trimming cost V 4 bases and J 5 bases, with 19 bases left between them. CDR3 length: 16 amino acids. CDR3: CASSEEVFTEDNEQFF. The CDR3 coding sequence is TGCGCCAGCAGCGAAGAAGTCTTCACTGAAGACAATGAGCAGTTCTTC.

This clonotype was seen a few times. The chain employs TRBV5-5 and TRBJ2-2; D possibly corresponds to TRBD1 (6 bases). CDR1 and CDR2 from the germline V gene are SGHKS and YYEKEE (reference sequence). The CDR3 length is 15 residues. The V gene lost 2 bases and the J gene lost 4 bases, with 12 bases spanning the gap. The chain's CDR3 is CASSLQGPSTGELFF. The CDR3 bases are TGTGCCAGCAGCTTACAGGGACCGAGCACCGGGGAGCTGTTTTTT.

J is TRBJ2-7 and V is TRBV7-9; possibly TRBD2 for D (6 bases). V was shortened by 7 bases and J by 2 bases, with 15 bases between the two germline ends. Germline-derived CDR1 and CDR2 are SEHNR and FQNEAQ (reference sequence). This CDR3 contains 14 residues. Here the CDR3 DNA reads TGTGCCAGCACTATTGGACGGGAGCCCTACGAGCAGTACTTC. Translation gives CASTIGREPYEQYF.

With regard to this clonotype: One end of the junction is discordant with germline, which a read error may explain. The chain is built from TRBV6-1 and TRBJ2-2, with 9 bases lining up with TRBD1. The CDR3 runs to 14 residues. Germline-derived CDR1 and CDR2 are MNHNS and SASEGT. CDR3: CANSERTGAGELFF. CDR3 coding DNA: TGTGCCAACAGTGAAAGGACAGGGGCCGGGGAGCTGTTTTTT.

Worth noting for this clonotype: It may be a read error: a sequence one base away is much more abundant. The V and J genes are TRBV28 and TRBJ2-3; TRBD2 matches at 7 bases. Germline values: CDR1 MDHEN, CDR2 SYDVKM. V was pared by 7 bases and J by 7 bases, with 11 bases of the junction left unmatched. CDR3 length equals 14 residues. The CDR3 loop is CASIGGGGAHTQYF. The CDR3 DNA reads TGTGCCAGCATAGGTGGCGGGGGAGCACATACGCAGTATTTT.

Only a few counts were recorded for this clonotype. V is TRBV15 and J is TRBJ1-1, with D maybe TRBD1 (5 bases). CDR1 is LNHNV, CDR2 YYDKDF, per germline (reference sequence). Deletions cut 0 bases from V and 4 bases from J, with 15 bases between. This CDR3 spans 16 amino acids. The CDR3 region is CATSREEEVGVTEAFF. DNA of the CDR3: TGTGCCACCAGCAGAGAAGAAGAGGTGGGGGTCACTGAAGCTTTCTTT. Drawing the rest from reference TRBV15 and TRBJ1-1, the complete variable domain is DAMVIQNPRYQVTQFGKPVTLSCSQTLNHNVMYWYQQKSSQAPKLLFHYYDKDFNNEADTPDNFQSRRPNTSFCFLDIRSPGLGDTAMYLCATSREEEVGVTEAFFGQGTRLTVV.

On this clonotype itself: This may be a read error, as it is one base from a much larger clone. The chain has TRBV7-6 and TRBJ2-1; no clear D gene. The germline V gene has CDR1 SGHVS and CDR2 FNYEAQ. V dropped 8 bases and J dropped 5 bases, with 13 bases sitting between them. The CDR3 is made up of 13 amino acids. CDR3 amino acids: CASSSKTHNEQFF. For the CDR3, the DNA is TGTGCCAGCTCTTCGAAGACCCACAATGAGCAGTTCTTC. Full variable domain (missing parts from reference TRBV7-6 and TRBJ2-1): GAGVSQSPRYKVTKRGQDVALRCDPISGHVSLYWYRQALGQGPEFLTYFNYEAQQDKSGLPNDRFSAERPEGSISTLTIQRTEQRDSAMYRCASSSKTHNEQFFGPGTRLTVL.

CDR3 protein: CASSSKQGARYGYTF. DNA of the CDR3: TGTGCCAGCAGCTCAAAACAGGGGGCTCGTTATGGCTACACCTTC. This chain joins TRBV7-2 and TRBJ1-2; TRBD1 agrees at 9 bases. This CDR3 spans 15 amino acids. CDR1 is SGHTA, CDR2 FQGNSA, per germline. V shed 4 bases, J shed 5 bases, and the junction held 8 bases outside the gene matches. The whole variable domain, filled in from reference TRBV7-2 and TRBJ1-2, reads GAGVSQSPSNKVTEKGKDVELRCDPISGHTALYWYRQSLGQGLEFLIYFQGNSAPDKSGLPSDRFSAERTGGSVSTLTIQRTQQEDSAVYLCASSSKQGARYGYTFGSGTRLTVV.

The V and J genes are TRBV24-1 and TRBJ1-5; weak D call: TRBD1 (5 bases). The CDR3 is 15 residues long. Trimming removed 2 bases from V and 10 bases from J, with 17 bases in between. Germline V CDR1 and CDR2: KGHDR, SFDVKD. The CDR3 protein is CATSDYRQGQSPQHF. Written as DNA, the CDR3 is TGTGCCACCAGTGATTATCGGCAGGGTCAATCTCCCCAGCATTTT.

This clonotype came up many times. The chain uses TRBV7-6 and TRBJ1-1; D remains ambiguous. The germline gives CDR1 SGHVS, CDR2 FNYEAQ. V lost 1 base and J 1 base, leaving 10 bases between the germline ends. There are 15 residues in the CDR3. The DNA for the CDR3 is TGTGCCAGCAGCTTAGGGGTAGGCTCGAACACTGAAGCTTTCTTT. It translates to CASSLGVGSNTEAFF.

This clonotype was recorded once. V usage is TRBV6-1 and J usage is TRBJ1-4; a weak D match, TRBD1 (6 bases). Per the germline V gene, CDR1 is MNHNS and CDR2 is SASEGT. The CDR3 extends over 15 amino acids. V lost 2 bases and J lost 8, with 15 bases in between. This CDR3 is CASSENGGRFEKLFF. CDR3 DNA: TGTGCCAGCAGTGAAAATGGGGGGCGTTTCGAAAAACTGTTTTTT.

This chain joins TRBV20-1 and TRBJ2-5; D possibly corresponds to TRBD1 (5 bases). The CDR3 is 14 amino acids. Germline CDR1 DFQATT, CDR2 SNEGSKA (reference sequence). With 3 bases removed from V and 0 bases from J, the gap between germline ends came to 11 bases. CDR3 sequence reads: CSASDDRNQETQYF. CDR3 sequence (DNA): TGCAGTGCTAGTGATGACAGAAACCAAGAGACCCAGTACTTC.

This clonotype showed up just a few times. One junction end does not reproduce the germline sequence, and a read error may be involved. The chain couples TRBV7-7 to TRBJ2-1; TRBD1 might be the D (5 bases). This CDR3 has 17 amino acids. CDR1 and CDR2 (germline): SSHAT, FNYEAQ (reference sequence). The CDR3 reads CASSLGATFSSYNEQFF. CDR3 DNA: TGTGCTAGCAGCTTAGGGGCGACTTTCAGCTCCTACAATGAGCAGTTCTTC.

The chain links TRBV5-5 to TRBJ2-1, with D unresolved. Germline CDR1 is SGHKS and CDR2 is YYEKEE (reference sequence). The V and J ends lost 3 bases and 6 bases respectively, with 16 bases between them. This CDR3 has 15 residues. Written as DNA, the CDR3 is TGTGCCAGCAGCTACGTACTGGGCTTCGGCAATGAGCAGTTCTTC. This translates into CASSYVLGFGNEQFF. The variable domain in full, with the rest retrieved from reference TRBV5-5 and TRBJ2-1, is DAGVTQSPTHLIKTRGQQVTLRCSPISGHKSVSWYQQVLGQGPQFIFQYYEKEERGRGNFPDRFSARQFPNYSSELNVNALLLGDSALYLCASSYVLGFGNEQFFGPGTRLTVL.